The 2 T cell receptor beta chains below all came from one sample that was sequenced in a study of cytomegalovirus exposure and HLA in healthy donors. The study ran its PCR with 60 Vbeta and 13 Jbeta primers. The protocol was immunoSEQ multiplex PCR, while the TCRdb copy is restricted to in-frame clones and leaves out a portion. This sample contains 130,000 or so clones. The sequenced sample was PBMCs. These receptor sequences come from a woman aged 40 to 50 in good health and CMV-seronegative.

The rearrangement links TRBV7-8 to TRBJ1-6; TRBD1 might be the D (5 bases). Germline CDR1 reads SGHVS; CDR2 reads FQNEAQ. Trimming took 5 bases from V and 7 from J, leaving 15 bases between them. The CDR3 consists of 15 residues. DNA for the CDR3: TGTGCCAGCAGCCCGGAACCAGGGTACAATTCACCCCTCCACTTT. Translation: CASSPEPGYNSPLHF. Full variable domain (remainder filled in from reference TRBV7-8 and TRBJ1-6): GAGVSQSPRYKVAKRGQDVALRCDPISGHVSLFWYQQALGQGPEFLTYFQNEAQLDKSGLPSDRFFAERPEGSVSTLKIQRTQQEDSAVYLCASSPEPGYNSPLHFGNGTRLTVT.

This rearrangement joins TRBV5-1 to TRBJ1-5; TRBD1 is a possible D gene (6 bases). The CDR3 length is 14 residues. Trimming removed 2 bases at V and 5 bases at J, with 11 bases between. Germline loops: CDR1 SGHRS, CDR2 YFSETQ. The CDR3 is CASSFGQMDQPQHF. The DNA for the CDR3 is TGCGCCAGCAGCTTTGGACAGATGGATCAGCCCCAGCATTTT.